This is a list of T cell receptor beta chains from one sample in a study of T cell repertoires in ileal Crohn's disease. Assay: immunoSEQ multiplex PCR; the TCRdb copy retains only in-frame clones and omits some. The table shows thousands of clones, with over 75% occurring only once. Sequencing input: ileal tissue. The receptors were gathered from an adult with Crohn's disease. CDR3s include the opening cysteine and the closing phenylalanine or tryptophan. Each record gives: V gene, clone size, J gene, D gene, CDR3 DNA, CDR3 protein. A D gene is named only where the DNA matches it firmly. Clone sizes are given selectively: once, few, many, or a class where the clone is expanded.

TRBV6-5	-	TRBJ2-1	-	TGTGCCAGCAGCCGCCGGGGTGAGCAGTTCTTC	CASSRRGEQFF
TRBV6-9	-	TRBJ2-3	-	TGTGCCAGCAGGAGGTGGGATACGCAGTATTTT	CASRRWDTQYF
TRBV7-9	few	TRBJ2-1	TRBD1	TGTGCCAGCAGCTTAGCAGGGGGCGGTGAGCAGTTCTTC	CASSLAGGGEQFF
TRBV30	-	TRBJ1-2	-	TGTGCCTGGAGTGTACTCTACAACCCGGAGCTTGGCTACACCTTC	CAWSVLYNPELGYTF
TRBV7-9	-	TRBJ2-1	-	TGTGCCAGCAGCTTAGTCGGTAGTTCCTACAATGAGCAGTTCTTC	CASSLVGSSYNEQFF
TRBV10-2	-	TRBJ1-1	TRBD1	TGCGCCAGCAGTATGGACAGGGGTGGCACTGAAGCTTTCTTT	CASSMDRGGTEAFF
TRBV9	-	TRBJ1-2	-	TGTGCCAGCAGCCCCGGGGACACCATTACTAACTATGGCTACACCTTC	CASSPGDTITNYGYTF
TRBV7-9	large	TRBJ1-1	-	TGTGCCAGCAGCTTAGGGGGCAGGGTCGCTGAAGCTTTCTTT	CASSLGGRVAEAFF
TRBV5-5	-	TRBJ2-5	-	TGTGCCAGCAGCTTGGGCCAGAACCAGGAGACCCAGTACTTC	CASSLGQNQETQYF
TRBV5-6	large	TRBJ2-7	-	TGTGCCAGCAGCGCCCAGGGCTACGAGCAGTACTTC	CASSAQGYEQYF
TRBV5-4	-	TRBJ2-3	-	TGTGCCAGCAGCTTGGCAGGGGGACTTACAGATACGCAGTATTTT	CASSLAGGLTDTQYF
TRBV7-3	-	TRBJ2-1	TRBD2	TGTGCCAGCAGCTTAATAGCGGGGGCCTACAATGAGCAGTTCTTC	CASSLIAGAYNEQFF
TRBV28	-	TRBJ2-7	TRBD1	TGTGCCAGCAGTGAGACCGGGACAGGGGGCCTCCGCCCGGGCGAGCAGTACTTC	CASSETGTGGLRPGEQYF